The clone carrying this T cell receptor (beta chain) came up a few times. No antigen is known for it. The sample belongs to a study of human T cells and chemical hapten exposure. About the research overall: Per-sample variation in TCR yield stemmed mainly from small pooled library volume differences. Overall study results and limits: TCRs exceeding 1 in 1000 frequency stayed unchanged with DPC sensitization.

The library labeled individual cDNA molecules by adding unique molecular identifiers to them. Original processing methods: Samples had a median of around 100,000 TCRs, ranging about 20,000 to 750,000. TCRdb re-analysed the 5' RACE reads in MiXCR, keeping a single row per CDR3 protein. The V and J calls come from TCRdb's annotation, not from the publication. Here the sample spans 100,000 to 120,000 distinct CDR3 sequences, around a fifth being singletons. From whole blood left unfractionated, total RNA was extracted. The germline V gene encodes CDR1 LNHNV and CDR2 YYDKDF (reference sequence). V shed 5 bases, J shed 5 bases, and the junction held 23 bases outside the gene matches. This CDR3 spans 19 amino acids.

This rearrangement joins TRBV15 to TRBJ2-5; 7 bases are a match to TRBD1. The sequence was collected from a human donor in good health. In nucleotides, the CDR3 is TGTGCCACCAGCCAGAGACAGGGTATTTGGTTCTCTTTTATGGAGACCCAGTACTTC. Amino acid sequence: CATSQRQGIWFSFMETQYF.